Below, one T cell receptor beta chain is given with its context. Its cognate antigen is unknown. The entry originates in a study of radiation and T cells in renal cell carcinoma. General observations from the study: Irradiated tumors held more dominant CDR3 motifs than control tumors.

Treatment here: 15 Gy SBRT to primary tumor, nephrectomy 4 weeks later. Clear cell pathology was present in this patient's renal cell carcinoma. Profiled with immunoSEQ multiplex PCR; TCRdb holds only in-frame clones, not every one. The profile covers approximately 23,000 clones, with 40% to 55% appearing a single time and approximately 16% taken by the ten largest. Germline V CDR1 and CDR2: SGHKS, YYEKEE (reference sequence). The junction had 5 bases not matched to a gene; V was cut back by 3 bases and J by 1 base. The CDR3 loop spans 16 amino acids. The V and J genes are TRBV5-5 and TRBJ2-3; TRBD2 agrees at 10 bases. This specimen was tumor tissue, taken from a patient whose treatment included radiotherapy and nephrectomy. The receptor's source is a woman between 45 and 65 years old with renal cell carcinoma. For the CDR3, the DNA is TGTGCCAGCAGCTACGCCGGGACTAGCGGCACAGATACGCAGTATTTT. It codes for CASSYAGTSGTDTQYF.